This T cell receptor (beta chain) was sequenced for a study of T-cell memory formation after mild COVID-19 (dated by TCRdb to 2020 to 2023). Context from the whole study: TCR sequence clusters from the two donors were found to be largely donor specific. The cohort was made up of two young adult volunteers, one female and one male, who were previously healthy. In two donors, T-cell clones that expanded and contracted after mild COVID-19 were followed by sequencing TCRalpha and TCRbeta repertoires longitudinally. Overall study outcomes, separate from this receptor: Only a couple of mild cases were covered in the study, and larger cohorts including severe cases with pre-infection samples were considered necessary. Some responding clones were detected in pre-infection memory, suggesting pre-existing cross-reactive memory T cells joined the SARS-CoV-2 response. The second-wave clones that peaked on day 37 were not confirmed to be SARS-CoV-2 specific. Clones contracting from day 15 to 85 had balanced CD4/CD8 phenotypes, while a second wave expanding from day 15 to 37 was biased towards CD4+. Contracting CD4+ clones turned up mainly in the CM and EM memory subsets, whereas EMRA was where CD8+ clones were enriched.

The CDR3 contains 15 residues, cysteine and phenylalanine counted. CDR3 DNA is the only sequence kept; it has 45 bases, read in frame from the first base. From the germline V gene, CDR1 is SGHAT and CDR2 is FQNNGV. Trimming leaves V shorter by 4 bases and J shorter by 7 bases, with the junction holding 9 bases beyond the gene matches. The sequencing machine was an Illumina NovaSeq 6000. cDNA libraries for TCRalpha and TCRbeta were prepared by 5'RACE using constant-segment primers, with sample barcodes and unique molecular identifiers added. Trizol reagent was used to extract RNA from every sample. The libraries were amplified in two PCR steps, and the second step added a second sample barcode and Illumina TruSeq adapters. The libraries were sequenced on an Illumina NovaSeq using 2 x 150 bp paired-end reads. The published analysis was carried out like this. The reads were demultiplexed and collapsed into UMI-guided consensus sequences using migec v1.2.7. Using mixcr v2.1.11, the UMI consensuses were aligned to TRA and TRB V and J templates and assembled into clonotypes. Clonotypes were classified as expanded or contracted when called significant by both edgeR and NoisET, with noise models trained on biological replicates. edgeR calls used a false discovery rate-adjusted p below 0.01 and a log2 fold-change threshold of 1. PCA with hierarchical clustering of max-normalized trajectories of the 1000 most abundant clonotypes was used as exploratory dynamics analysis. Separately sequenced CD4+ and CD8+ repertoires were used to assign the CD4 or CD8 phenotype of responding clones. Clones were called with MiXCR by TCRdb after fastp trimmed the public reads at Q25, and only in-frame beta chains were retained. Identical CDR3 proteins give one entry, which carries the most common genes and DNA. The V and J calls and clone size are TCRdb's, not the authors'. Within this sample are some 130,000 distinct CDR3 sequences, with less than 25% of them counted one time only. The leading ten clones occupy approximately 25% of the sample.

PBMCs were isolated by Ficoll-Paque density gradient centrifugation. There are a few counts of this clonotype. Its antigen is unknown. No much larger clone is present one base from it, and per-base qualities are unavailable. Sequencing used PBMCs or a T cell subset sorted from them (not recorded which). The chain uses TRBV11-2 and TRBJ2-5; TRBD1 agrees with 10 junctional bases. This clonotype was obtained from an adult woman who had mild COVID-19 (a few samples of this study predate the infection). The sample titles of this study are shuffled in the database, so cell type and time point are left out; the donor was told from shared clones. The DNA reads TGTGCCAGCAGCTCTACCCGGGACAGGGGATGGACCCAGTACTTC. This yields the protein CASSSTRDRGWTQYF.